The 14 T cell receptor beta chains below all came from one sample that was sequenced in a study of technical replicates of blood from a few donors. Some clones are missing from TCRdb's copy, which holds only in-frame ones; the method was immunoSEQ multiplex PCR. The sample lists roughly 71,000 clones, around nine tenths occurring once. Sequenced sample: T cells isolated from PBMCs. The origin of the receptors is a human donor in good health.

The chain carries TRBV6-1 and TRBJ2-2; the D gene is possibly TRBD1 (5 bases). Germline V gene sequence: CDR1 MNHNS, CDR2 SASEGT. The CDR3 is made up of 13 amino acids. Trimming removed 6 bases at V and 5 bases at J, with 10 bases between. CDR3 region: CASRNAGTGELFF. DNA for the CDR3: TGTGCCAGCAGGAACGCAGGGACCGGGGAGCTGTTTTTT.

The chain is built from TRBV9 and TRBJ1-3; D is uncertain. Germline loops: CDR1 SGDLS, CDR2 YYNGEE. CDR3 length: 14 residues. Trimming shortened V by 4 bases and J by 1 base, and 9 bases separated the two germline ends. In nucleotides, the CDR3 is TGTGCCAGCAGCCGATCGGGGTCTGGAAACACCATATATTTT. It yields the protein CASSRSGSGNTIYF.

This clone was seen a handful of times. CDR3 sequence reads: CASSDPGTSSNQPQHF. Here the CDR3 DNA reads TGTGCCAGCAGCGACCCCGGGACATCTTCTAATCAGCCCCAGCATTTT. The V and J genes are TRBV4-2 and TRBJ1-5, with a weak D call TRBD1 (6 bases). The V gene lost 5 bases and the J gene lost 4 bases, with 18 bases spanning the gap. Germline CDR1 is LGHNA and CDR2 is YNFKEQ. The CDR3 is made up of 16 amino acids.

The V and J genes are TRBV28 and TRBJ1-1; D is unresolved. Germline V gene lookup returns CDR1 MDHEN and CDR2 SYDVKM. Trimming left V 1 base short and J 3 bases short, with 9 bases between. The CDR3 runs 14 residues. CDR3 amino acids: CASSLYGLYTEAFF. DNA of the CDR3: TGTGCCAGCAGTTTATATGGCCTTTACACTGAAGCTTTCTTT.

In nucleotides, the CDR3 is TGTGCCTGGAGTGTATCTCGTCGAAAACTGTTTTTT. Translated, it gives CAWSVSRRKLFF. This sequence joins TRBV30 and TRBJ1-4; D remains unclear. The germline V and J ends were trimmed by 0 bases and 10 bases, with 9 bases remaining between them. Germline CDR1 GTSNPN, CDR2 SVGIG (reference sequence). The length of the CDR3 is 12 residues. Based on the CDR3 plus reference TRBV30 and TRBJ1-4, the full variable domain is SQTIHQWPATLVQPVGSPLSLECTVEGTSNPNLYWYRQAAGRGLQLLFYSVGIGQISSEVPQNLSASRPQDRQFILSSKKLLLSDSGFYLCAWSVSRRKLFFGSGTQLSVL.

The chain carries TRBV11-1 and TRBJ1-1; D is undetermined. Germline V gives CDR1 SGHAT, CDR2 FQDESV (reference sequence). CDR3 size: 16 residues. V gave up 1 base and J gave up 7 bases, with 19 bases separating them. The CDR3 loop is CASSLVFSGGTHEAFF. The DNA of the CDR3 is TGTGCCAGCAGCTTAGTCTTTTCCGGCGGCACACATGAAGCTTTCTTT.

The V call is TRBV29-1, the J call TRBJ2-3; 7 bases match TRBD1. CDR1 is SQVTM, CDR2 ANQGSEA, per germline. Germline trimming cut 7 bases from V and 4 bases from J; bases unmatched to any gene: 14. The CDR3 is made up of 15 amino acids. The chain's CDR3 is CSERTTGVPSDTQYF. As DNA, the CDR3 is TGCAGCGAACGAACTACAGGGGTTCCATCAGATACGCAGTATTTT.

CDR3 bases: TGCGCCAGCAGCTTGGTACTAGAAGAGACCCAGTACTTC. Translation gives CASSLVLEETQYF. The chain employs TRBV5-1 and TRBJ2-5; the D gene is possibly TRBD2 (5 bases). From germline, CDR1 is SGHRS and CDR2 YFSETQ. The CDR3 is 13 residues long. Trimming left V 0 bases short and J 3 bases short, with 6 bases between.

Only a few counts were recorded for this clone. The rearrangement joins TRBV4-3 to TRBJ2-1; possible D gene TRBD2, 6 bases. The CDR3 covers 14 residues. V gave up 5 bases and J gave up 4 bases, with 12 bases separating them. The germline CDR1 and CDR2 sequences are LGHNA and YSLEER. The CDR3 reads CASSMGLAYNEQFF. The CDR3 nucleotides are TGCGCCAGCAGCATGGGGCTAGCGTACAATGAGCAGTTCTTC.

V usage is TRBV9 and J usage is TRBJ1-2; D is unclear. V was cut by 3 bases and J by 5 bases, with 5 bases left in between. The length of the CDR3 is 11 residues. CDR1 and CDR2 from the germline V gene are SGDLS and YYNGEE. CDR3 region: CASSGLYGYTF. CDR3 bases: TGTGCCAGCAGCGGACTTTATGGCTACACCTTC. Using reference TRBV9 and TRBJ1-2 for the parts outside the CDR3, the full variable domain is DSGVTQTPKHLITATGQRVTLRCSPRSGDLSVYWYQQSLDQGLQFLIQYYNGEERAKGNILERFSAQQFPDLHSELNLSSLELGDSALYFCASSGLYGYTFGSGTRLTVV.

The genes are TRBV6-6 and TRBJ2-7, with a possible D match to TRBD2 (7 bases). The germline CDR1 and CDR2 sequences are MNHNY and SVGAGI (reference sequence). The CDR3 totals 15 residues. V lost 6 bases, J lost 0 bases, and 15 bases lay in between. The CDR3 region is CASRAQGGGSYEQYF. The CDR3 nucleotides are TGTGCCAGCAGAGCACAAGGGGGGGGCTCCTACGAGCAGTACTTC.

The chain is built from TRBV27 and TRBJ1-2; D might be TRBD1 (6 bases). CDR1 is MNHEY and CDR2 is SMNVEV in the germline V gene (reference sequence). The CDR3 loop spans 13 amino acids. V lost 8 bases and J 5 bases, leaving 15 bases between the germline ends. The CDR3 loop is CASGEQGSYGYTF. The CDR3 DNA reads TGTGCCAGCGGAGAACAGGGATCTTATGGCTACACCTTC.

Comment on this clone: Other DNA variants within this sample encode the same CDR3. The J gene is TRBJ1-2, the V gene TRBV7-2; 7 bases map to TRBD1. The germline CDR1 and CDR2 sequences are SGHTA and FQGNSA. This CDR3 comprises 13 residues. The V gene end was trimmed by 5 bases and the J gene end by 4 bases; junction bases not matched to a gene: 4. CDR3 sequence: CASSLRDSYGYTF. The DNA of the CDR3 is TGTGCCAGCAGCCTACGGGACAGCTATGGCTACACCTTC.

V gene TRBV7-2 combines with J gene TRBJ1-4, with D possibly matching TRBD1 (5 bases). Trimming stripped 6 bases from V and 8 bases from J, with 16 bases between. The CDR3 contains 14 residues. Germline V CDR1 and CDR2: SGHTA, FQGNSA. In DNA, the CDR3 is TGTGCCAGCAGGGGGGGGAGGAATACGGAAAAACTGTTTTTT. Translating gives CASRGGRNTEKLFF.